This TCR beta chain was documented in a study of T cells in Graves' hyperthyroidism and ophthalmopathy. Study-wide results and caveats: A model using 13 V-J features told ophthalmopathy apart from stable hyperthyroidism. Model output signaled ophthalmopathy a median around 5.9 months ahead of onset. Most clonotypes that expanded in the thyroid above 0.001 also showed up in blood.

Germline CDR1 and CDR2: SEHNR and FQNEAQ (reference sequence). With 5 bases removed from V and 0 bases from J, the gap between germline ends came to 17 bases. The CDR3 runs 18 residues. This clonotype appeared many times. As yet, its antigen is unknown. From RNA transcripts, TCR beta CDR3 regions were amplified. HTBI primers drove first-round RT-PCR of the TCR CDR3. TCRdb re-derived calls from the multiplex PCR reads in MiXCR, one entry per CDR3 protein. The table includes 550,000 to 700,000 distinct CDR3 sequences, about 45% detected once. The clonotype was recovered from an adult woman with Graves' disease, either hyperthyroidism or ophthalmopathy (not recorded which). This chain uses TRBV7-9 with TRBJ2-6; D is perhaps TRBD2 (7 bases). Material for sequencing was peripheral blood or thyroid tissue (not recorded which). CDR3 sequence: CASSDAGRGNSGANVLTF. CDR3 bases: TGTGCCAGCAGCGACGCGGGGAGGGGGAACTCTGGGGCCAACGTCCTGACTTTC.